This TCR beta chain came from a study of blood T cell repertoires in COVID-19. About the research overall: Italy, Spain and the United States were the sources of the convalescent and acute COVID-19 samples. Sample material is recorded as cDNA or gDNA derived from T cells, B-cell-depleted T cells, or PBMCs.

This clone was picked up many times. Profiling relied on immunoSEQ multiplex PCR, and the TCRdb table lists in-frame clones only, not all of them. The sample yields roughly 250,000 clones, 75% to 85% seen once. V trimming: 5 bases; J trimming: 5 bases; junction bases outside the gene matches: 7. The CDR3 contains 14 residues. In germline, CDR1 is SGHAT, CDR2 FQNNGV. Source material: peripheral blood. This chain uses TRBV11-2 with TRBJ1-2, with 8 bases lining up with TRBD1. The TCR originated in a human donor in a cohort sampled during active COVID-19. DNA of the CDR3: TGTGCCAGCAGCCCACAGGGGGTGGATTATGGCTACACCTTC. Translated: CASSPQGVDYGYTF.